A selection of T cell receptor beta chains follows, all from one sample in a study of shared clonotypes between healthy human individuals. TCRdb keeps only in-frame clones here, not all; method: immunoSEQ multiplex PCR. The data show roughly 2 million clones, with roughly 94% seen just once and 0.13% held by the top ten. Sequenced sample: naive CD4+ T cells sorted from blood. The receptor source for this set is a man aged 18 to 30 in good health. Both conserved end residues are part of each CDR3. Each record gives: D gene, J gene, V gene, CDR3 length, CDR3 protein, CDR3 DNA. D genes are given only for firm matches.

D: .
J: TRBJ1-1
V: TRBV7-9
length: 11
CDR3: CASSLEGEAFF
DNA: TGTGCCAGCAGCTTAGAGGGGGAAGCTTTCTTT

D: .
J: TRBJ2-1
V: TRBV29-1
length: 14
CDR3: CSVESAPSYNEQFF
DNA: TGCAGCGTTGAGAGCGCGCCCTCCTACAATGAGCAGTTCTTC

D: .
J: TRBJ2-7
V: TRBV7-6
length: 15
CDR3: CASSKNPEASYEQYF
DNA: TGTGCCAGCAGCAAGAATCCAGAAGCCTCCTACGAGCAGTACTTC

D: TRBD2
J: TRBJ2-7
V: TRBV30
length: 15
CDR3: CAWSVLGGRGGEQYF
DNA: TGTGCCTGGAGTGTATTAGGTGGTCGGGGGGGTGAGCAGTACTTC

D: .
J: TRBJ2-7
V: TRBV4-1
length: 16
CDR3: CASSQGHGENSYEQYF
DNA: TGCGCCAGCAGCCAAGGCCACGGAGAGAACTCCTACGAGCAGTACTTC

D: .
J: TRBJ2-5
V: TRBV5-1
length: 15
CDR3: CASSLAGRGIETQYF
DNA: TGCGCCAGCAGCTTGGCGGGTCGGGGGATAGAGACCCAGTACTTC

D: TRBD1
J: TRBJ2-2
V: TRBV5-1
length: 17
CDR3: CASSLLGQGVNTGELFF
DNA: TGCGCCAGCAGCTTACTCGGACAGGGGGTTAATACCGGGGAGCTGTTTTTT

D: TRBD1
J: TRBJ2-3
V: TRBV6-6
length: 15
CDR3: CASRPGQGVGDTQYF
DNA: TGTGCCAGCCGACCGGGACAGGGTGTGGGCGATACGCAGTATTTT

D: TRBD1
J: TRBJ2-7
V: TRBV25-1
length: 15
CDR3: CASSEPGQGPYEQYF
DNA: TGTGCCAGCAGTGAACCGGGACAGGGACCCTACGAGCAGTACTTC

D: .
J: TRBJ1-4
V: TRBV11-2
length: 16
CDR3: CASSSASGQFNEKLFF
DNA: TGTGCCAGCAGCTCGGCAAGCGGACAGTTTAATGAAAAACTGTTTTTT

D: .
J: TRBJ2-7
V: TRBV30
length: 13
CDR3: CAWSGIGGFRQYF
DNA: TGTGCCTGGAGTGGGATAGGGGGATTTAGGCAGTACTTC

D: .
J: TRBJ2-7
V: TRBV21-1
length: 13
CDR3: CASEQGKSYEQYF
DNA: TGTGCCAGCGAGCAGGGGAAATCCTACGAGCAGTACTTC

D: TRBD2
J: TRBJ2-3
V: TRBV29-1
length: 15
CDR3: CSVEDGAGVRRAQYF
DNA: TGCAGCGTTGAAGATGGGGCGGGAGTGCGACGCGCGCAGTATTTT

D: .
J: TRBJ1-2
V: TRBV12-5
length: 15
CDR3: CASGLEQGYAYGYTF
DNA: TGTGCTAGTGGTTTGGAACAGGGTTACGCCTATGGCTACACCTTC

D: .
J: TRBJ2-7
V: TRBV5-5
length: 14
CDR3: CASSPGAGWYEQYF
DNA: TGTGCCAGCAGTCCCGGGGCAGGGTGGTACGAGCAGTACTTC

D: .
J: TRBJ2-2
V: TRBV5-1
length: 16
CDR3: CASSLVASRGTGELFF
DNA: TGCGCCAGCAGCTTGGTCGCCTCCCGTGGGACCGGGGAGCTGTTTTTT

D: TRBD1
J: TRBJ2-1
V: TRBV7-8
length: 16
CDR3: CASSLALGTGGNEQFF
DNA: TGTGCCAGCAGCTTAGCGCTTGGGACAGGGGGCAATGAGCAGTTCTTC

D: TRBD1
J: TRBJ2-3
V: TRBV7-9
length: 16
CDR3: CASSLVGQGPGDTQYF
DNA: TGTGCCAGCAGCTTAGTGGGACAGGGGCCGGGAGATACGCAGTATTTT

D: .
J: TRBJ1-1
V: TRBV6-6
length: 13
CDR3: CASTSVGGTEAFF
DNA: TGTGCCAGCACCTCTGTCGGTGGCACTGAAGCTTTCTTT

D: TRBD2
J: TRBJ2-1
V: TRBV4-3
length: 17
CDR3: CASSQDIIAGGMNEQFF
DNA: TGCGCCAGCAGCCAAGACATCATAGCGGGAGGAATGAATGAGCAGTTCTTC

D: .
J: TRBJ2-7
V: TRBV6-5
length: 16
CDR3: CASSYRPPQGGLEQYF
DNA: TGTGCCAGCAGCTACCGACCCCCACAGGGAGGTCTTGAGCAGTACTTC

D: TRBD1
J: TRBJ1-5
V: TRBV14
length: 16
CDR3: CASSQPQGASGQPQHF
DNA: TGTGCCAGCAGCCAACCTCAGGGGGCGTCGGGTCAGCCCCAGCATTTT

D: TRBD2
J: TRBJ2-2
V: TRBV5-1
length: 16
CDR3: CASSWLSGTSYGELFF
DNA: TGCGCCAGCAGCTGGTTAAGCGGGACCAGCTACGGGGAGCTGTTTTTT

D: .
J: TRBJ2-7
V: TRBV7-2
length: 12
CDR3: CASREGARGPYF
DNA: TGTGCCAGCAGGGAAGGGGCCAGGGGACCGTACTTC

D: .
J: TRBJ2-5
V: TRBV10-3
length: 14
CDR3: CAISALASQETQYF
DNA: TGTGCCATCAGCGCCTTAGCGAGCCAAGAGACCCAGTACTTC

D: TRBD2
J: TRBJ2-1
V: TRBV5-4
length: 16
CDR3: CASSHLAGRTYNEQFF
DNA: TGTGCCAGCAGCCACCTAGCGGGCAGGACCTACAATGAGCAGTTCTTC

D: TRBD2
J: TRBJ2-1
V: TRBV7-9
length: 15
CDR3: CASSLEASGAREQFF
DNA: TGTGCCAGCAGCTTAGAGGCTAGCGGGGCTCGCGAGCAGTTCTTC

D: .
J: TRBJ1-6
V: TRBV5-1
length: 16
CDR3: CASSLEGISYNSPLHF
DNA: TGCGCCAGCAGCTTGGAGGGAATTTCCTATAATTCACCCCTCCACTTT

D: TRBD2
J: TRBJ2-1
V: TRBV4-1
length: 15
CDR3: CASSQDGGRGLEQFF
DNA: TGCGCCAGCAGCCAAGATGGCGGGAGAGGTTTAGAGCAGTTCTTC

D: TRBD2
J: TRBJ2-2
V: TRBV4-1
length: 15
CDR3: CASSSGTSGGGELFF
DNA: TGCGCCAGCAGTTCCGGGACTAGCGGGGGTGGGGAGCTGTTTTTT

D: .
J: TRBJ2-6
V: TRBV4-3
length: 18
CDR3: CASSPKETESSGANVLTF
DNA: TGCGCCAGCAGCCCCAAGGAGACAGAGAGCTCTGGGGCCAACGTCCTGACTTTC

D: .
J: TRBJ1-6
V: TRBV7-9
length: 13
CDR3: CASSAQDTASLHF
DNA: TGTGCCAGCAGCGCCCAAGACACGGCGTCTCTCCACTTT

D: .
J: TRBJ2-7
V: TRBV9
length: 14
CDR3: CASSVDTGTYEQYF
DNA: TGTGCCAGCAGCGTAGATACGGGAACCTACGAGCAGTACTTC

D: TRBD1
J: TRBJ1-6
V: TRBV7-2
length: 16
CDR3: CASSTQGGGYNSPLHF
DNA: TGTGCCAGCAGCACGCAAGGGGGCGGGTATAATTCACCCCTCCACTTT

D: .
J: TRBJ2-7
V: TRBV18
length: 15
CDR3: CASSPPSRGGYEQYF
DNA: TGTGCCAGCTCACCACCGTCCAGGGGTGGATACGAGCAGTACTTC

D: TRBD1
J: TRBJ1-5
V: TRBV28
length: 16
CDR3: CASKAEGQGAGQPQHF
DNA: TGTGCCAGCAAGGCGGAGGGACAGGGGGCAGGTCAGCCCCAGCATTTT

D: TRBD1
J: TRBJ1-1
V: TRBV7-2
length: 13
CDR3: CASSLGDSWEAFF
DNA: TGTGCCAGCAGCTTGGGGGACAGTTGGGAAGCTTTCTTT

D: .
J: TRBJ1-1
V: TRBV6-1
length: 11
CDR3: CASSVRGEAFF
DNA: TGTGCCAGCAGTGTAAGGGGAGAAGCTTTCTTT